This T cell receptor beta chain was documented in a study of beta chain features in type 1 diabetes. Study-level results: Type 1 diabetes patients had VDJ junctions that carried fewer insertions and more deletions. People with Type 1 diabetes carried modestly yet significantly shorter TCRB CDR3s in all four CD4+ subsets.

The sequenced template was cDNA made from the entire isolated RNA. Assay used: immunoSEQ multiplex PCR; TCRdb lists only in-frame clones, some missing. The sample carries 160,000 or so clones, around 9% recorded once. Of note for this clone: Antigen specificity is unknown. This is likely an artifact of a read error, given a far larger clone one base away. Other DNA sequences in this specimen translate into the identical CDR3.

The TCR was taken from a woman in her thirties with type 1 diabetes. Specimen: central memory CD4+ T cells from blood.

The CDR3, as DNA: TGCGCCAGCAGCCTAGGGACAGGGCGCCTCCCAGATACGCAGTATTTT. This translates into CASSLGTGRLPDTQYF. This chain connects TRBV4-1 to TRBJ2-3; 9 positions agree with TRBD1. After removal of 4 bases from V and 4 bases from J, the junction contained 9 bases not matched to a gene. CDR1 MGHRA and CDR2 YSYEKL come from the germline V gene. The CDR3 length is 16 residues.